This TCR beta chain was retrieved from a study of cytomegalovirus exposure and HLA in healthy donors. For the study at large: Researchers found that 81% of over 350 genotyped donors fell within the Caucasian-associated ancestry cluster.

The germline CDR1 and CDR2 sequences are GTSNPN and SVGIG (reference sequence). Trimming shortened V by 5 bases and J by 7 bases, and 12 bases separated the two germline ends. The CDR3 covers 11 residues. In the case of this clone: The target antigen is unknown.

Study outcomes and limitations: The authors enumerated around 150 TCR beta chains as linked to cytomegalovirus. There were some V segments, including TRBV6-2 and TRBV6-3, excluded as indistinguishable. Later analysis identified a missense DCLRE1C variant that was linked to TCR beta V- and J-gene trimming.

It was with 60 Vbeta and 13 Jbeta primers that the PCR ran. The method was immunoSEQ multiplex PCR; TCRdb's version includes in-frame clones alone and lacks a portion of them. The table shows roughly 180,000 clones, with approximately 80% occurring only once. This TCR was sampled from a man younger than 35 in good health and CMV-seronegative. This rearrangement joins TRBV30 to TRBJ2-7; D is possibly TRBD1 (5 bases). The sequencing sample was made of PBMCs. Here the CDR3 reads CAWSQVLEQYF. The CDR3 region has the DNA TGTGCCTGGTCACAGGTCTTAGAGCAGTACTTC.